This is a list of T cell receptor beta chains from one sample in a study of neurological immune-mediated disorders. TCRdb analysed the 5' RACE reads with MiXCR anew, one entry per CDR3 protein. The sample lists 35,000 or so distinct CDR3 sequences; about 3.3% were seen once. Source material: PBMCs. The receptors shown here come from a woman between 55 and 75 years old with multiple sclerosis. Each CDR3 is given with its conserved first and last residue. D genes are given only for firm matches. Only some rows state a clone size, as once, few, many or a class for expanded clones.

many	NA	TRBV19	TRBJ1-1	14	CASSNLGGPTEAFF	TGTGCCAGTAGTAACCTCGGGGGCCCCACTGAAGCTTTCTTT
many	NA	TRBV5-5	TRBJ2-5	14	CASSFGGGGETQYF	TGTGCCAGCAGCTTTGGAGGGGGAGGTGAGACCCAGTACTTC
many	NA	TRBV20-1	TRBJ2-3	13	CSAGVPRLVTQYF	TGCAGTGCAGGTGTCCCCCGACTAGTTACGCAGTATTTT
few	NA	TRBV7-2	TRBJ2-5	12	CASGVNQETQYF	TGTGCCAGCGGGGTAAACCAAGAGACCCAGTACTTC
many	TRBD1	TRBV25-1	TRBJ1-2	13	CASLKTGVEGYTF	TGTGCCAGCCTCAAGACAGGGGTTGAAGGCTACACCTTC
many	TRBD2	TRBV20-1	TRBJ2-7	13	CSAPAGGAYEQYF	TGCAGTGCCCCGGCGGGGGGGGCGTACGAGCAGTACTTC
many	TRBD2	TRBV6-1	TRBJ2-2	15	CASLFGGANTGELFF	TGTGCCAGCCTCTTCGGGGGGGCGAACACCGGGGAGCTGTTTTTT
many	NA	TRBV2	TRBJ2-7	15	CASRPGTLSSYEQYF	TGTGCCAGCAGGCCGGGGACTTTGAGCTCCTACGAGCAGTACTTC
NA	NA	TRBV18	TRBJ1-1	14	CASSPSGTQTEAFF	TGTGCCAGCTCACCAAGCGGGACCCAGACTGAAGCTTTCTTT
many	NA	TRBV4-2	TRBJ2-7	15	CASSPLTRGGYEQYF	TGTGCCAGCAGCCCCCTTACCAGGGGGGGCTACGAGCAGTACTTC
many	TRBD2	TRBV6-5	TRBJ2-3	15	CASSYPSGGLFTQYF	TGTGCCAGCAGTTACCCTAGCGGGGGGCTCTTTACGCAGTATTTT
many	NA	TRBV5-1	TRBJ1-2	14	CASSLLSAGYGYTF	TGCGCCAGCAGCTTGCTTTCCGCTGGCTATGGCTACACCTTC
many	NA	TRBV20-1	TRBJ2-7	15	CSARPLWTADYEQYF	TGCAGTGCTAGACCACTGTGGACAGCCGACTACGAGCAGTACTTC
many	TRBD1	TRBV3-1	TRBJ2-1	14	CASSQVGQINEQFF	TGTGCCAGCAGCCAAGTGGGACAGATCAATGAGCAGTTCTTC
many	TRBD1	TRBV5-1	TRBJ2-7	14	CASSFRDRANEQYF	TGCGCCAGCAGCTTCCGGGACAGGGCCAACGAGCAGTACTTC
many	NA	TRBV20-1	TRBJ2-2	13	CSASPPGTGELFF	TGCAGTGCTAGTCCCCCTGGTACCGGGGAGCTGTTTTTT
many	TRBD1	TRBV18	TRBJ2-3	17	CASSPIRGQGGTDTQYF	TGTGCCAGCTCACCAATTAGAGGACAGGGAGGCACAGATACGCAGTATTTT
many	NA	TRBV18	TRBJ2-3	14	CASGDSASTDTQYF	TGTGCCAGCGGGGACTCAGCTAGCACAGATACGCAGTATTTT
few	TRBD2	TRBV12-3/TRBV12-4	TRBJ2-1	13	CASSGEGIGEQFF	TGTGCCAGCAGTGGGGAGGGTATCGGTGAGCAGTTCTTC
many	NA	TRBV16	TRBJ2-7	15	CASSQTVVSSYEQYF	TGTGCCAGCAGCCAAACAGTCGTCAGCTCCTACGAGCAGTACTTC
many	NA	TRBV6-5	TRBJ2-1	14	CASKNIVGDNEQFF	TGTGCCAGCAAAAACATAGTAGGGGACAATGAGCAGTTCTTC
many	NA	TRBV5-6	TRBJ2-1	12	CASSLVGAGQFF	TGTGCCAGCAGCTTGGTCGGGGCAGGCCAGTTCTTC
many	NA	TRBV5-1	TRBJ2-1	16	CASHDRRPGVNNEQFF	TGCGCCAGCCATGATCGGCGACCAGGGGTCAATAATGAGCAGTTCTTC
many	NA	TRBV20-1	TRBJ2-3	14	CSAPAGGSRDTQYF	TGCAGTGCTCCGGCGGGTGGGTCTAGGGATACGCAGTATTTT
many	NA	TRBV5-1	TRBJ1-6	15	CASSSRVSYNSPLHF	TGCGCCAGCAGCTCCAGGGTCTCCTATAATTCACCCCTCCACTTT
many	NA	TRBV5-1	TRBJ1-4	14	CASSALTSNEKLFF	TGCGCCAGCAGCGCCCTGACCTCGAATGAAAAACTGTTTTTT
many	NA	TRBV20-1	TRBJ1-2	11	CSARGLGAYAF	TGCAGTGCTAGAGGCCTGGGGGCTTACGCCTTC
many	TRBD1	TRBV20-1	TRBJ1-2	15	CSANHKTGEAYGYTF	TGCAGTGCTAACCACAAGACAGGGGAGGCCTATGGCTACACCTTC
many	NA	TRBV5-5	TRBJ2-2	14	CASSPPPGSGELFF	TGTGCCAGCAGCCCCCCCCCGGGTTCCGGGGAGCTGTTTTTT
many	TRBD2	TRBV5-1	TRBJ2-5	15	CASSLSSGGQETQYF	TGCGCCAGCAGCTTGAGTAGCGGGGGGCAAGAGACCCAGTACTTC
many	NA	TRBV11-2	TRBJ1-3	16	CASSPIVGTSGNTIYF	TGTGCCAGCAGCCCCATAGTGGGCACCTCTGGAAACACCATATATTTT
many	NA	TRBV20-1	TRBJ1-1	12	CSGWVGDTEAFF	TGCAGTGGATGGGTAGGCGACACTGAAGCTTTCTTT
many	NA	TRBV7-9	TRBJ2-7	15	CASSLGGRGPYEQYF	TGTGCCAGCAGCTTAGGGGGACGGGGACCCTACGAGCAGTACTTC
NA	TRBD2	TRBV6-4	TRBJ2-1	15	CASSVTSGDYNEQFF	TGTGCCAGCAGTGTGACTAGCGGGGATTACAATGAGCAGTTCTTC
many	NA	TRBV6-6	TRBJ1-3	17	CASSEGQNQISGNTIYF	TGTGCCAGCAGTGAGGGCCAGAATCAAATAAGTGGAAACACCATATATTTT
many	TRBD1	TRBV20-1	TRBJ2-5	14	CSAKGQGARETQYF	TGCAGTGCAAAGGGACAGGGGGCCCGGGAGACCCAGTACTTC
many	NA	TRBV6-5	TRBJ1-4	14	CASRDGATNEKLFF	TGTGCCAGCAGGGACGGAGCAACTAATGAAAAACTGTTTTTT
many	TRBD1	TRBV5-1	TRBJ2-3	14	CASISRDRGDTQYF	TGCGCCAGCATCTCCCGGGACAGAGGCGATACGCAGTATTTT
many	TRBD2	TRBV12-3/TRBV12-4	TRBJ2-2	16	CASLAGGPANTGELFF	TGTGCCAGCCTAGCGGGGGGGCCCGCGAACACCGGGGAGCTGTTTTTT
many	NA	TRBV29-1	TRBJ2-2	14	CSVGVSPPAGELFF	TGCAGCGTTGGAGTTAGCCCACCGGCCGGGGAGCTGTTTTTT
many	NA	TRBV5-1	TRBJ1-1	13	CASAFWENTEAFF	TGCGCCAGCGCCTTTTGGGAGAACACTGAAGCTTTCTTT
many	NA	TRBV12-3/TRBV12-4	TRBJ1-5	11	CASSPGRSQHF	TGTGCCAGCAGTCCCGGTCGGTCCCAGCATTTT
many	TRBD1	TRBV20-1	TRBJ2-6	15	CSASKGARGANVLTF	TGCAGTGCTAGCAAGGGGGCGCGTGGGGCCAACGTCCTGACTTTC
many	NA	TRBV7-8	TRBJ2-2	16	CASSKDSLTNTGELFF	TGTGCCAGCAGCAAAGACAGCCTGACGAACACCGGGGAGCTGTTTTTT
many	TRBD1	TRBV18	TRBJ1-4	16	CASSRTRTGPNEKLFF	TGTGCCAGCTCACGGACCCGGACAGGACCTAATGAAAAACTGTTTTTT
many	NA	TRBV11-1	TRBJ1-1	15	CASTRGAAQNTEAFF	TGTGCCAGCACCCGAGGAGCGGCTCAGAACACTGAAGCTTTCTTT
many	NA	TRBV24-1	TRBJ2-1	13	CATSSTSWDEQFF	TGTGCCACCAGTTCTACAAGCTGGGATGAGCAGTTCTTC
many	NA	TRBV7-2	TRBJ2-7	12	CASSLNQQEQYF	TGTGCCAGCAGCTTAAATCAGCAGGAGCAGTACTTC
many	NA	TRBV18	TRBJ1-4	14	CASSPQAVNEKLFF	TGTGCCAGCTCACCACAGGCCGTCAATGAAAAACTGTTTTTT
medium-sized	TRBD1	TRBV7-2	TRBJ2-1	16	CASSLAQGSSYNEQFF	TGTGCCAGCAGCTTAGCACAGGGGAGCTCCTACAATGAGCAGTTCTTC
many	NA	TRBV5-1	TRBJ2-5	15	CASNERAGTWETQYF	TGCGCCAGCAATGAACGGGCCGGCACGTGGGAGACCCAGTACTTC
many	NA	TRBV4-1	TRBJ1-4	15	CASSQYTGLNEKLFF	TGCGCCAGCAGCCAATACACAGGGTTGAATGAAAAACTGTTTTTT
NA	NA	TRBV30	TRBJ1-5	15	CAWSLPPGYGGPQHF	TGTGCCTGGAGTCTACCCCCTGGGTACGGAGGGCCCCAGCATTTT
many	NA	TRBV5-1	TRBJ2-5	12	CASSTELRTQYF	TGCGCCAGCAGCACAGAGCTCAGGACCCAGTACTTC
many	NA	TRBV7-2	TRBJ2-1	14	CASSSPIVGNEQFF	TGTGCCAGCAGCTCACCCATTGTCGGCAATGAGCAGTTCTTC